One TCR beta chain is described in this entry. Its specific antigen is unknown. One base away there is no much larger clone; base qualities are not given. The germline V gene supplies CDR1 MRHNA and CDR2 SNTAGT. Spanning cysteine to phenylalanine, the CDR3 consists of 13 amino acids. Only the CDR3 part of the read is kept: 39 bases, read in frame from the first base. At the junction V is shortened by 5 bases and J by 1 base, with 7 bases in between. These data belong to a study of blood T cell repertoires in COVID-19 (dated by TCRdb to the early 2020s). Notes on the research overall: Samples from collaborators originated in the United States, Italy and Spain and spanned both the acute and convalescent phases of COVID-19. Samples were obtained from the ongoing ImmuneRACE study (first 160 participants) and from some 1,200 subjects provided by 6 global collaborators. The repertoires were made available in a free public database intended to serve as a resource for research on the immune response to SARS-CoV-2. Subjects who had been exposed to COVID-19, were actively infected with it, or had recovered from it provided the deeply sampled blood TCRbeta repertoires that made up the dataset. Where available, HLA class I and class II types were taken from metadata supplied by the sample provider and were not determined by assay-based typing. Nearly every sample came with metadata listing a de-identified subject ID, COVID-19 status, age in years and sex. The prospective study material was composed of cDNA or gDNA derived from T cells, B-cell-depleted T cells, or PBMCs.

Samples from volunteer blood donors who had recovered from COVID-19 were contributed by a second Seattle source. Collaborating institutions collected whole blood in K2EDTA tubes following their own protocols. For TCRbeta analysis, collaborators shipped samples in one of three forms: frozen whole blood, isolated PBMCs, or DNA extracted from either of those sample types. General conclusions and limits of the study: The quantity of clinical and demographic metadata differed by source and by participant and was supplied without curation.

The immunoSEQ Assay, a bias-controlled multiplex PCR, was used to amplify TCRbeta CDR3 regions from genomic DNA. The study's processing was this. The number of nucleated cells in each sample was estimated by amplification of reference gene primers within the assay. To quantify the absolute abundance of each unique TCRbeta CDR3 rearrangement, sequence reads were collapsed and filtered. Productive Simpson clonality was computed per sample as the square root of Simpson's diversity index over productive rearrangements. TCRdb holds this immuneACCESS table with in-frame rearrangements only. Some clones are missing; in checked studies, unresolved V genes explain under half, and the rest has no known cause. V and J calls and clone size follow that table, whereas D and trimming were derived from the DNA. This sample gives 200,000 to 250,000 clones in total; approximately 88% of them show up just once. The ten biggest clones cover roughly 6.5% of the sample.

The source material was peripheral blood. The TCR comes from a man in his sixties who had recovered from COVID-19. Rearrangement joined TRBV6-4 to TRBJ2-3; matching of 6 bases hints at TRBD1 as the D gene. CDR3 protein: CASSRQGTDTQYF. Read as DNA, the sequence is TGTGCCAGCAGTCGACAGGGCACAGATACGCAGTATTTT.